This entry is about one TCR beta chain. What it binds is not known. The data derive from a study of identical twins. Study outcomes and limitations: Twin-shared out-of-frame alpha sequences were enriched for low generation probability.

A single record per CDR3 protein comes from TCRdb applying MiXCR to the 5' RACE reads. The data show roughly 710,000 distinct CDR3 sequences, with around 6% seen just once and roughly 2% held by the top ten. Germline CDR1 is KGHSH and CDR2 is LQKENI. Unmatched junction bases numbered 9, after V lost 6 bases and J lost 4 bases. CDR3 length: 14 amino acids. All of the donors were Caucasians in good health. This rearrangement joins TRBV18 to TRBJ2-7, with 7 positions matching TRBD1. Specimen: naive T cells sorted from blood. This TCR was recovered from a young man in good health. The CDR3 is CASSTYTGEYEQYF. CDR3 bases: TGTGCCAGCTCTACATATACAGGGGAGTACGAGCAGTACTTC.